Listed below are T cell receptor beta chains from one sample, sequenced in a study of blood T cell repertoires in COVID-19. Clones were read by immunoSEQ multiplex PCR, and TCRdb kept only the in-frame ones, dropping some. Of about 240,000 clones in the sample, roughly 86% were seen once. Sequences were obtained from PBMCs or T cells enriched from blood (not recorded which). The receptors were sampled from a woman in her 40s with acute COVID-19. CDR3s include the opening cysteine and the closing phenylalanine or tryptophan. The D gene is left open where the match is weak. Size values are once, few and many counts, or a class for expanded clones, and some rows have none.

CASSQSGSGAYEQYF,TGTGCCAGCAGCCAATCGGGTAGCGGGGCCTACGAGCAGTACTTC,TRBJ2-7,once,TRBV16,TRBD2
CASSLLGEVSYEQYF,TGCGCCAGCAGCTTGTTGGGAGAGGTCTCCTACGAGCAGTACTTC,TRBJ2-7,.,TRBV5-1,.
CATSAAQASNQPQHF,TGTGCCACCAGTGCGGCACAGGCAAGCAATCAGCCCCAGCATTTT,TRBJ1-5,.,TRBV24-1,.
CSVEDHKTGGKNIQYF,TGCAGCGTTGAAGACCACAAGACAGGGGGCAAAAACATTCAGTACTTC,TRBJ2-4,.,TRBV29-1,TRBD1
CASSPRGSNQPQHF,TGTGCCAGCAGCCCGCGGGGCTCGAATCAGCCCCAGCATTTT,TRBJ1-5,.,TRBV7-6,.
CASSQSGQGQYYGYTF,TGTGCCAGCAGCCAAAGCGGACAGGGGCAATACTATGGCTACACCTTC,TRBJ1-2,.,TRBV3-1/TRBV3-2,TRBD1
CASSDKTSSQETQYF,TGTGCCAGCAGTGATAAAACTAGCTCCCAAGAGACCCAGTACTTC,TRBJ2-5,.,TRBV25-1,.
CASTNPGGSFSSYNEQFF,TGTGCCAGCACCAATCCTGGGGGCTCTTTCTCCTCCTACAATGAGCAGTTCTTC,TRBJ2-1,.,TRBV7-8,.
CAWSQTAGQWNYGYTF,TGTGCCTGGAGCCAAACCGCGGGGCAGTGGAACTATGGCTACACCTTC,TRBJ1-2,.,TRBV30,.
CASSGGTGKKTQYF,TGTGCCAGCAGTGGAGGGACAGGGAAGAAGACCCAGTACTTC,TRBJ2-5,.,TRBV2,TRBD1
CASSQDPSTGSNEQFF,TGTGCCAGCAGCCAAGATCCGTCGACAGGGAGCAATGAGCAGTTCTTC,TRBJ2-1,.,TRBV4-2,TRBD1
CASSLEGRGLGEQFF,TGCGCCAGCAGCTTGGAAGGCAGGGGGTTAGGAGAGCAGTTCTTC,TRBJ2-1,.,TRBV5-1,TRBD1
CASSLGKDRGNWDEQFF,TGTGCCAGCAGCTTAGGGAAAGACAGGGGGAATTGGGATGAGCAGTTCTTC,TRBJ2-1,.,TRBV13,TRBD1
CASSHTGEYEQYF,TGTGCCAGTAGCCATACAGGGGAGTACGAGCAGTACTTC,TRBJ2-7,.,TRBV19,TRBD1
CASSHGTSDAGSQFF,TGTGCCAGCAGCCATGGGACTAGCGACGCGGGGTCACAGTTCTTC,TRBJ2-1,.,TRBV3-1/TRBV3-2,TRBD2
CASSIPWGLDNEQFF,TGTGCCAGTAGTATCCCTTGGGGACTAGACAATGAGCAGTTCTTC,TRBJ2-1,.,TRBV19,TRBD2
CASSLEGNEQYF,TGTGCCAGCAGTTTAGAGGGAAACGAGCAGTACTTC,TRBJ2-7,.,TRBV28,.
CASSLEDGGRGRRETQYF,TGCGCCAGCAGCTTGGAGGACGGGGGGCGGGGGCGAAGAGAGACCCAGTACTTC,TRBJ2-5,.,TRBV5-1,.
CASSQLGGTYEQYF,TGTGCCAGCAGCCAATTAGGCGGGACCTACGAGCAGTACTTC,TRBJ2-7,.,TRBV3-1/TRBV3-2,.
CASSLFGDTQYF,TGTGCCAGCAGCTTATTCGGAGATACGCAGTATTTT,TRBJ2-3,.,TRBV7-8,.
CSVAAGLAGNTGELFF,TGCAGCGTTGCAGCGGGACTAGCGGGAAACACCGGGGAGCTGTTTTTT,TRBJ2-2,.,TRBV29-1,TRBD2
CASSLDGTRKFAEQYF,TGCGCCAGCAGCTTGGATGGGACTAGGAAGTTCGCCGAGCAGTACTTC,TRBJ2-7,.,TRBV5-1,TRBD2
CASSLNGGRETQYF,TGTGCCAGCAGCTTAAACGGGGGACGAGAGACCCAGTACTTC,TRBJ2-5,.,TRBV7-3,.
CAWSAEFVQETQYF,TGTGCCTGGAGTGCAGAGTTTGTACAGGAGACCCAGTACTTC,TRBJ2-5,.,TRBV30,.
CASSNMREVYNEQFF,TGTGCCAGTAGTAACATGAGGGAGGTTTACAATGAGCAGTTCTTC,TRBJ2-1,.,TRBV19,.
CAWRQGAKDSPLHF,TGTGCCTGGAGACAGGGGGCCAAGGATTCACCCCTCCACTTT,TRBJ1-6,.,TRBV30,TRBD1
CASSPDRNYGYTF,TGTGCCAGCAGCCCAGACAGGAACTATGGCTACACCTTC,TRBJ1-2,once,TRBV12-3/TRBV12-4,.
CSVEASGSTSYNEQFF,TGCAGCGTTGAGGCTAGCGGGAGTACATCCTACAATGAGCAGTTCTTC,TRBJ2-1,.,TRBV29-1,TRBD2
CASSGRIVDTQYF,TGTGCCAGCAGCGGGAGAATCGTAGATACGCAGTATTTT,TRBJ2-3,.,TRBV6-2/TRBV6-3,.
CASSGQISGIAFF,TGTGCCAGCAGTGGACAGATTAGCGGGATCGCGTTCTTC,TRBJ2-1,.,TRBV25-1,TRBD2
CASSLFVSRGVDSTDTQYF,TGTGCCAGCAGTTTATTCGTATCTCGGGGGGTCGATAGCACAGATACGCAGTATTTT,TRBJ2-3,.,TRBV27,TRBD2
CASSQLDREDGYTF,TGTGCCAGCAGCCAACTTGACAGGGAGGATGGCTACACCTTC,TRBJ1-2,.,TRBV14,TRBD1
CASSLDPSGSFNEQFF,TGCGCCAGCAGCTTGGACCCTAGCGGGAGTTTCAATGAGCAGTTCTTC,TRBJ2-1,.,TRBV5-1,TRBD2
CASSSYVRANYGYTF,TGTGCCAGCAGCTCGTACGTAAGAGCTAACTATGGCTACACCTTC,TRBJ1-2,once,TRBV9,.
CASSLDTFSYEQYF,TGTGCCAGCAGCTTGGACACCTTCTCCTACGAGCAGTACTTC,TRBJ2-7,.,TRBV7-9,.
CASSPSGRGNEQFF,TGTGCCAGCAGCCCGAGCGGGAGGGGCAATGAGCAGTTCTTC,TRBJ2-1,.,TRBV3-1/TRBV3-2,TRBD2
CASSPLPSGSHGELFF,TGTGCCAGCAGTCCCCTCCCTAGCGGGAGCCACGGGGAGCTGTTTTTT,TRBJ2-2,.,TRBV27,TRBD2
CASSVRQGSGELFF,TGTGCCAGCAGCGTAAGGCAGGGATCCGGGGAGCTGTTTTTT,TRBJ2-2,.,TRBV11-2,.
CASSTDRGTDEQYF,TGTGCCAGCAGCACCGACAGGGGGACCGACGAGCAGTACTTC,TRBJ2-7,once,TRBV5-4,TRBD1
CASSTQGTNEKLFF,TGTGCCAGCAGTACACAGGGTACTAATGAAAAACTGTTTTTT,TRBJ1-4,.,TRBV6-5,.
CASSPLRGRELETQYF,TGTGCCAGCAGCCCACTTAGGGGGAGGGAACTGGAGACCCAGTACTTC,TRBJ2-5,.,TRBV3-1/TRBV3-2,.